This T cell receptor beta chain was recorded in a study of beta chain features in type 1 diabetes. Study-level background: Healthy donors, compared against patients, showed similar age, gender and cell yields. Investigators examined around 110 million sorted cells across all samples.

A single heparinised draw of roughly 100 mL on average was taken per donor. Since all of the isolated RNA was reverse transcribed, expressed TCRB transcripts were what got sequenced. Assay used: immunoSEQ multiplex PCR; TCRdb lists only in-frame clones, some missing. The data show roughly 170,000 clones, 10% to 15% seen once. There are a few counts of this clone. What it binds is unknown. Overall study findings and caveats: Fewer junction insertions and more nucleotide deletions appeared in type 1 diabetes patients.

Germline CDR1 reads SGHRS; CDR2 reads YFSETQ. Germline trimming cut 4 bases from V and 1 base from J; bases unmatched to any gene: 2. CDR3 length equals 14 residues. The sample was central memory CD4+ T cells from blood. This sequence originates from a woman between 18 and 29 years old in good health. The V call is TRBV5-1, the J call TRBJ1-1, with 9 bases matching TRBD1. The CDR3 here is CASSTGGPNTEAFF. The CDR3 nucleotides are TGCGCCAGCAGCACAGGGGGCCCGAACACTGAAGCTTTCTTT.